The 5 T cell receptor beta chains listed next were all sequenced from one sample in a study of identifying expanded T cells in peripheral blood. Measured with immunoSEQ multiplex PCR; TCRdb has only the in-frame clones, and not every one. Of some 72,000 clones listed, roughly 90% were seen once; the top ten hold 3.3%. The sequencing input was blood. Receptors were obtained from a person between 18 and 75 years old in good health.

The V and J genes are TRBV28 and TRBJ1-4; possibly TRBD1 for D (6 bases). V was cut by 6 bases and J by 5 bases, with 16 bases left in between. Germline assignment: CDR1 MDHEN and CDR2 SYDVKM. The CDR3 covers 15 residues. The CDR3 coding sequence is TGTGCCAGCAGCCCTCCCCCCACAGGGAATGAAAAACTGTTTTTT. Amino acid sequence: CASSPPPTGNEKLFF.

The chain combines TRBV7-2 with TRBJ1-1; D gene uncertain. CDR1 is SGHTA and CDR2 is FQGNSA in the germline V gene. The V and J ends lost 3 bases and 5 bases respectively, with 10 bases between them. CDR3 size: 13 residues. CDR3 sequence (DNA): TGTGCCAGCAGCTTCGGAGATTTTACTGAAGCTTTCTTT. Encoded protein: CASSFGDFTEAFF.

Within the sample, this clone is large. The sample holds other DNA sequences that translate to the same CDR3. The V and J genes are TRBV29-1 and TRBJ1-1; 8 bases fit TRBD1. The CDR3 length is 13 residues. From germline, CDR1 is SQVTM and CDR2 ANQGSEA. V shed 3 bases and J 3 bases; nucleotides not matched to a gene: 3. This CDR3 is CSVDETGDTEAFF. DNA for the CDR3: TGCAGCGTTGACGAGACAGGGGACACTGAAGCTTTCTTT.

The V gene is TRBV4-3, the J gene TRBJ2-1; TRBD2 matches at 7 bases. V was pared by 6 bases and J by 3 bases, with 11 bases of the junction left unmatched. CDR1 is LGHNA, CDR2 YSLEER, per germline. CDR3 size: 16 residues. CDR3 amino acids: CASSPTGGPHYNEQFF. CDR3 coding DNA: TGCGCCAGCAGTCCAACGGGGGGTCCCCACTACAATGAGCAGTTCTTC.

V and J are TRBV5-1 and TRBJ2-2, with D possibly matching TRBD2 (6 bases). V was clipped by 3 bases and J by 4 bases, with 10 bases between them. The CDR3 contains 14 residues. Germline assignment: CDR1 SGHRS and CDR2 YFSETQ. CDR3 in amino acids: CASSSPGGTGELFF. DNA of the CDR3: TGCGCCAGCAGCTCACCCGGGGGCACCGGGGAGCTGTTTTTT.